The 17 T cell receptor beta chains below were found in one sample sequenced in a study of cytomegalovirus exposure and HLA in healthy donors. Primers: 60 Vbeta forward and 13 Jbeta reverse. Sequenced by immunoSEQ multiplex PCR; TCRdb stores in-frame clones only, minus some. The sample consists of around 300,000 clones, under 80% of them appearing once. The specimen was PBMCs. The origin of the receptors is a female donor in good health and CMV-seronegative.

The V call is TRBV11-3, the J call TRBJ2-5; 10 nucleotides line up with TRBD2. The J call is uncertain, as TRBJ2-7 better fits the DNA end. Germline values: CDR1 SGHNT, CDR2 YENEEA. This CDR3 spans 17 amino acids. The CDR3 sequence: CASSLGSSGSTPYEQYF. The CDR3 DNA sequence: TGTGCCAGCAGCTTAGGGTCTAGCGGGAGTACCCCCTACGAGCAGTACTTC.

The gene calls are TRBV6-1 and TRBJ2-1, with TRBD2 identical over 8 bases. V was clipped by 8 bases and J by 7 bases; unmatched bases: 10. The CDR3 has 14 residues. Germline CDR1 and CDR2: MNHNS and SASEGT. Here the CDR3 DNA reads TGTGCCAGCGTTCGGAGCGGGAGCATGAATGAGCAGTTCTTC. This encodes CASVRSGSMNEQFF.

This clone appeared a few times. The rearrangement links TRBV27 to TRBJ2-2; perhaps TRBD1 as D (6 bases). V was pared by 6 bases and J by 8 bases, with 13 bases between. The CDR3 runs 13 residues. Per germline, CDR1 MNHEY and CDR2 SMNVEV (reference sequence). CDR3 sequence reads: CASRDRPPGELFF. The CDR3, as DNA: TGTGCCAGCAGGGACAGACCCCCAGGGGAGCTGTTTTTT.

The table lists this clone with a count of one. This chain joins TRBV25-1 and TRBJ2-1, with TRBD2 matching over 8 bases. The V segment lost 3 bases and the J segment 16 bases; nucleotides outside the gene matches: 14. Germline CDR1 and CDR2: MGHDK and SYGVNS. This CDR3 contains 14 residues. Here the CDR3 DNA reads TGTGCCAGCAGTGACCTGTTAGCCGGGACTAGTCAATTCTTC. Its protein product is CASSDLLAGTSQFF.

The chain is built from TRBV15 and TRBJ1-1, with TRBD1 identical over 7 bases. The CDR3 spans 14 residues. V shed 1 base, J shed 4 bases, and the junction held 3 bases outside the gene matches. Per germline, CDR1 LNHNV and CDR2 YYDKDF (reference sequence). The CDR3 region has the DNA TGTGCCACCAGCAGAGTACAGGGGCCCACTGAAGCTTTCTTT. This codes for CATSRVQGPTEAFF. The full variable domain, rest sourced from reference TRBV15 and TRBJ1-1, is DAMVIQNPRYQVTQFGKPVTLSCSQTLNHNVMYWYQQKSSQAPKLLFHYYDKDFNNEADTPDNFQSRRPNTSFCFLDIRSPGLGDTAMYLCATSRVQGPTEAFFGQGTRLTVV.

The table lists this clone with a few counts. This chain connects TRBV27 to TRBJ1-2; D is possibly TRBD1 (5 bases). The CDR3 spans 14 residues. CDR1 is MNHEY, CDR2 SMNVEV, per germline (reference sequence). With 2 bases removed from V and 4 bases from J, the gap between germline ends came to 11 bases. CDR3 residues: CASSLQGFGYGYTF. The CDR3 DNA reads TGTGCCAGCAGTTTACAGGGTTTCGGCTATGGCTACACCTTC.

V usage is TRBV2 and J usage is TRBJ2-5, with a tentative D call TRBD1 (6 bases). The CDR3 spans 13 residues. The V gene lost 5 bases and the J gene lost 5 bases, with 12 bases spanning the gap. Looked up from germline, CDR1 is SNHLY and CDR2 is FYNNEI. The CDR3 loop is CASSKRGFETQYF. The CDR3 DNA reads TGTGCCAGCAGTAAAAGGGGGTTTGAGACCCAGTACTTC.

This clone was picked up a small number of times. V and J are TRBV2 and TRBJ2-1, with 7 bases lining up with TRBD1. The CDR3 has 19 amino acids. From germline, CDR1 is SNHLY and CDR2 FYNNEI. Trimming removed 10 bases from V and 5 bases from J; junction bases left unmatched: 26. DNA for the CDR3: TGTGCCACCAAACCCTCGGGACAGAAAACACTAACCTATAACAATGAGCAGTTCTTC. This translates into CATKPSGQKTLTYNNEQFF.

This chain uses TRBV7-3 with TRBJ2-1; D is possibly TRBD2 (6 bases). Trimming shortened V by 1 base and J by 0 bases, and 7 bases separated the two germline ends. There are 15 residues in the CDR3. Germline assignment: CDR1 SGHTA and CDR2 FQGTGA. Here the CDR3 reads CASSLSSGSYNEQFF. In DNA form, the CDR3 reads TGTGCCAGCAGCTTAAGTAGCGGCTCCTACAATGAGCAGTTCTTC. Full variable domain (outside the CDR3, taken from reference TRBV7-3 and TRBJ2-1): GAGVSQTPSNKVTEKGKYVELRCDPISGHTALYWYRQSLGQGPEFLIYFQGTGAADDSGLPNDRFFAVRPEGSVSTLKIQRTERGDSAVYLCASSLSSGSYNEQFFGPGTRLTVL.

The chain has TRBV5-1 and TRBJ2-2; TRBD2 agrees at 11 bases. The CDR3 has 16 residues. Germline assignment: CDR1 SGHRS and CDR2 YFSETQ. With V trimmed by 0 bases and J by 3 bases, 1 base remained unmatched. The CDR3 nucleotides are TGCGCCAGCAGCTTGGAACTAGCGGGAGACACCGGGGAGCTGTTTTTT. Translating gives CASSLELAGDTGELFF.

The V and J genes are TRBV11-2 and TRBJ1-1; possible D gene TRBD1, 6 bases. The V and J ends lost 2 bases and 0 bases respectively, with 16 bases between them. Germline lookup yields CDR1 SGHAT and CDR2 FQNNGV. The CDR3 sequence is 17 residues long. Written as DNA, the CDR3 is TGTGCCAGCAGCTTATGGGTCGGCGGACAGCTGAACACTGAAGCTTTCTTT. This encodes CASSLWVGGQLNTEAFF.

As concerns this clone: The junction departs from the called germline gene at one end, perhaps through a read error. The rearrangement joins TRBV30 to TRBJ2-3; D is undetermined. The CDR3 has 14 residues. The germline gives CDR1 GTSNPN, CDR2 SVGIG (reference sequence). CDR3 nucleotide sequence: TGTGCCTGGAGGGCAGGCTCCAGCACAAATACGCAGTATTTT. This codes for CAWRAGSSTNTQYF.

This clone was counted a few times. The chain carries TRBV18 and TRBJ1-1, with D possibly matching TRBD1 (6 bases). The germline V and J ends were trimmed by 1 base and 5 bases, with 8 bases remaining between them. CDR1 and CDR2 (germline): KGHSH, LQKENI. The CDR3 contains 13 residues. In DNA form, the CDR3 reads TGTGCCAGCTCACCACAGAGGGGGACTGAAGCTTTCTTT. Protein product: CASSPQRGTEAFF.

This sequence joins TRBV2 and TRBJ2-7; 11 bases match TRBD2. The germline V gene encodes CDR1 SNHLY and CDR2 FYNNEI. Losses at the gene ends were 2 bases for V and 6 bases for J; bases not matched to a gene: 0. The CDR3 runs 13 residues. The CDR3 spells CASSELAGGEQYF. The CDR3 nucleotides read TGTGCCAGCAGTGAACTAGCGGGAGGCGAGCAGTACTTC. Together with reference TRBV2 and TRBJ2-7, the CDR3 gives the full variable domain: EPEVTQTPSHQVTQMGQEVILRCVPISNHLYFYWYRQILGQKVEFLVSFYNNEISEKSEIFDDQFSVERPDGSNFTLKIRSTKLEDSAMYFCASSELAGGEQYFGPGTRLTVT.

The chain links TRBV7-8 to TRBJ2-2; TRBD2 aligns across 9 bases. CDR1 is SGHVS and CDR2 is FQNEAQ in the germline V gene. V lost 4 bases and J lost 4; bases outside the gene matches: 16. The CDR3 runs to 19 residues. CDR3 coding DNA: TGTGCCAGCAGCTGGCACAATAGCGGGAGTTGGGTGGGCACCGGGGAGCTGTTTTTT. Translated: CASSWHNSGSWVGTGELFF.

Only one count was recorded for this clone. This rearrangement joins TRBV11-3 to TRBJ2-2; D may be TRBD2 (6 bases). Deletions cut 2 bases from V and 1 base from J, with 17 bases between. The CDR3 consists of 18 residues. Germline CDR1 reads SGHNT; CDR2 reads YENEEA. The CDR3 here is CASSLRVGGGVNTGELFF. The CDR3 bases are TGTGCCAGCAGCTTACGAGTTGGTGGCGGGGTGAACACCGGGGAGCTGTTTTTT.

V usage is TRBV28 and J usage is TRBJ2-2, with 7 nucleotides matching TRBD1. The trim removed 4 bases at V and 8 bases at J, leaving 7 bases unmatched. Germline lookup yields CDR1 MDHEN and CDR2 SYDVKM. The CDR3 runs to 14 residues. The CDR3 loop is CASSWQGVLGELFF. The CDR3 bases are TGTGCCAGCAGTTGGCAGGGGGTGCTTGGGGAGCTGTTTTTT.